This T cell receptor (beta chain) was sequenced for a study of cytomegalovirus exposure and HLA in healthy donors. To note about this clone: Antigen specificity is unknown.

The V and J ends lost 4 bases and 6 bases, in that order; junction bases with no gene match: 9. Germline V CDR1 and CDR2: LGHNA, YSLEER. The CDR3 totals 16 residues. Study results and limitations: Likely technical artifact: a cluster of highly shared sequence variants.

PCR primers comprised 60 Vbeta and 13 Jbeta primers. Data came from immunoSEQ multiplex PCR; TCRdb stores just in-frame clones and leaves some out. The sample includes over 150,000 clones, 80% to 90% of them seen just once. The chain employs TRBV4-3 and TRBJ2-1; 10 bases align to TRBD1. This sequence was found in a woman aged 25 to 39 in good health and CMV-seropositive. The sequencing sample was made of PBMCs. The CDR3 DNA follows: TGCGCCAGCAGCCCGACAGACAGGGGGCCTCGCAATGAGCAGTTCTTC. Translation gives CASSPTDRGPRNEQFF.